Listed here is a single T cell receptor beta chain. Its antigen is currently unknown. Germline lookup yields CDR1 SGHTA and CDR2 FQGNSA. V was pared by 2 bases and J by 4 bases, with 6 bases of the junction left unmatched. This CDR3 spans 15 amino acids. The sample belongs to a study of cytomegalovirus exposure and HLA in healthy donors. The PCR used 60 Vbeta and 13 Jbeta primers. Libraries were prepared by immunoSEQ multiplex PCR; TCRdb keeps only in-frame clonotypes and omits some of them. This repertoire shows about 76,000 clones, around 80% found once; its top ten account for around 2.6%. Study observations and caveats: Most TCR sequences proved rare, with some public TCRs found in many donors. Upon later analysis, TCR association rates were observed to vary by HLA locus, being highest for DRB1 and lowest for HLA-C. According to reports, the classifier identified cytomegalovirus status with high specificity and sensitivity.

The sample was PBMCs. The clonotype was recovered from a male donor in good health and CMV-seropositive. The gene calls are TRBV7-2 and TRBJ2-7; 9 bases align to TRBD2. CDR3 residues: CASSLSPSGTYEQYF. The CDR3 nucleotides are TGTGCCAGCAGCTTAAGTCCTAGCGGGACTTACGAGCAGTACTTC.